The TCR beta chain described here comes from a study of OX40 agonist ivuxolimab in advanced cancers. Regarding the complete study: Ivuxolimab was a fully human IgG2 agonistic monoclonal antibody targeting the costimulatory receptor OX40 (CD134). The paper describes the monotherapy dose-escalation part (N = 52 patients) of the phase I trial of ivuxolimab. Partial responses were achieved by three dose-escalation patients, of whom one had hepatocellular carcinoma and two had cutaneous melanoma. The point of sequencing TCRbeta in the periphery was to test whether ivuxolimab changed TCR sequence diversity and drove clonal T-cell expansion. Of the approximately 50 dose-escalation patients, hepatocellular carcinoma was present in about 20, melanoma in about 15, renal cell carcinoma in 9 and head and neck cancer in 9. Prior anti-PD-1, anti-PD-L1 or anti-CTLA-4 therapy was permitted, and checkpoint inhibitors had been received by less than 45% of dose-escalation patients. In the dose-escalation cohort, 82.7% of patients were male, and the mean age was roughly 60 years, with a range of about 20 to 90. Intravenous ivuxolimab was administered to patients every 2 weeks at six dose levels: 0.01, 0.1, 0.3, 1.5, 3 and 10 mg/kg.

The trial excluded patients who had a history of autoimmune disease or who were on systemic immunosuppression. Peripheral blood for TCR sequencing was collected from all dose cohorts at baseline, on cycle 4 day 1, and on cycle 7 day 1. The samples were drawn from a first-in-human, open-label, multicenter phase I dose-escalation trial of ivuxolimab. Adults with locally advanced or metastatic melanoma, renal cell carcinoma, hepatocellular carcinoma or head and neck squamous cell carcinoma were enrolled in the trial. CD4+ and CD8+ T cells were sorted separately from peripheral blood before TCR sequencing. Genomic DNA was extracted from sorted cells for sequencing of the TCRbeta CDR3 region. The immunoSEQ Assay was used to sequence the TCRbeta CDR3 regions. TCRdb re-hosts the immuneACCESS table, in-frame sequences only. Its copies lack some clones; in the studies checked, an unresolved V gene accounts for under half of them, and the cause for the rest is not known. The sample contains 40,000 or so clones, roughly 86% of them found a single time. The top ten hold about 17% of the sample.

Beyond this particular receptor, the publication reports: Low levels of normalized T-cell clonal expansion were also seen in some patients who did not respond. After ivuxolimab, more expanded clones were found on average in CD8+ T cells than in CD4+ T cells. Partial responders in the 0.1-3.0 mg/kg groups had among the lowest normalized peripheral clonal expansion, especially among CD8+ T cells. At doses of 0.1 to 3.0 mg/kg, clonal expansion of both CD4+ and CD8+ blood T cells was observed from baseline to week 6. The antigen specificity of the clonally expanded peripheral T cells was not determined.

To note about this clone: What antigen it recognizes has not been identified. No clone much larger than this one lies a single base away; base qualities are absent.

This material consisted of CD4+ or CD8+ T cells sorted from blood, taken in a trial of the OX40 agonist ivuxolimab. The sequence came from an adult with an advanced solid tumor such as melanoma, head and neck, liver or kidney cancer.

Here the CDR3 is given as CATPAAGGYTF. The DNA is as follows: TGTGCCACCCCAGCGGCGGGTGGCTACACCTTC. The chain was built from TRBV7-8 and TRBJ1-2; the D gene is not confidently resolved. The CDR3 covers 11 residues, taking in both the cysteine and the phenylalanine. Just CDR3 DNA is preserved here, 33 bases in frame from base 1. Relative to germline, V is 10 bases shorter and J is 7 bases shorter, with 13 bases between their ends. Via the germline V gene, CDR1 is SGHVS and CDR2 FQNEAQ.